This T cell receptor (beta chain) comes out of a study of post-analysis software for immune sequencing data. Study information: Disease courses included relapsing-remitting, secondary progressive and progressive-relapsing multiple sclerosis. Regarding the study as a whole: Analysis by F measure revealed that same-batch samples clustered strongly together. When patients were compared with controls, a handful of TRBV segments were more frequent, TRBV5-6, TRBV5-1 and TRBV20-1 among them. The study found significantly lower normalized Chao1 diversity in multiple sclerosis patients than in controls.

This clonotype was observed a single time. Its antigen is undetermined. Unique molecular identifiers were built into the TCR beta cDNA libraries. Each batch of about 0.9 to 10 million T cells produced 500,000 to 600,000 cDNA molecules. MiXCR was run by TCRdb on the PCR reads, yielding one entry per CDR3 protein. There are approximately 770,000 distinct CDR3 sequences in the sample; about 45% occur only once, and roughly 4.9% lies in the top ten. The V end lost 2 bases, the J end lost 5 bases, and 18 bases lay between the germline ends. Germline CDR1 MGHDK, CDR2 SYGVNS. The length of the CDR3 is 16 residues.

The sequenced sample was blood. The receptor was isolated from a girl aged 10 to 17 with multiple sclerosis. V is TRBV25-1 and J is TRBJ2-5; D gene uncertain. CDR3 region: CASSESPLQGWETQYF. The CDR3 DNA sequence: TGTGCCAGCAGTGAAAGCCCATTACAAGGGTGGGAGACCCAGTACTTC. Based on the CDR3 plus reference TRBV25-1 and TRBJ2-5, the full variable domain is EADIYQTPRYLVIGTGKKITLECSQTMGHDKMYWYQQDPGMELHLIHYSYGVNSTEKGDLSSESTVSRIRTEHFPLTLESARPSHTSQYLCASSESPLQGWETQYFGPGTRLLVL.